These T cell receptor beta chains were read from a single sample in a study of CD4+ T cells in melanoma. Method: immunoSEQ multiplex PCR; TCRdb's copy keeps in-frame clones and lacks some. This table has 9,900 or so clones, roughly two thirds appearing once. Material for sequencing was peripheral blood. The receptors come from a human donor with melanoma. Both conserved end residues are part of each CDR3. Clone size appears in some rows only: once, few, many, or a class for an expanded clone.

CDR3 protein: CASSFWDGQGAGELFF
clone size: few
J gene: TRBJ2-2
V gene: TRBV7-2

CDR3 protein: CASSHTGISQPQHF
clone size: few
J gene: TRBJ1-5
V gene: TRBV6-6

CDR3 protein: CASSEGRGSGNTIYF
clone size: once
J gene: TRBJ1-3
V gene: TRBV7-2

CDR3 protein: CASSLSRGLNEQFF
clone size: .
J gene: TRBJ2-1
V gene: TRBV27

CDR3 protein: CASSLGAGGGYGYTF
clone size: .
J gene: TRBJ1-2
V gene: TRBV7-8

CDR3 protein: CASSPDPSGGPYSYNEQFF
clone size: medium-sized
J gene: TRBJ2-1
V gene: TRBV14

CDR3 protein: CASSYSWAGLNTEAFF
clone size: .
J gene: TRBJ1-1
V gene: TRBV6-5

CDR3 protein: CASNPLVILSARKLFF
clone size: .
J gene: TRBJ1-4
V gene: TRBV27

CDR3 protein: CSARTGYEQYF
clone size: .
J gene: TRBJ2-7
V gene: TRBV20-1

CDR3 protein: CASSPAGLNTEAFF
clone size: .
J gene: TRBJ1-1
V gene: TRBV19

CDR3 protein: CASSFSGGLSYEQYF
clone size: .
J gene: TRBJ2-7
V gene: TRBV13

CDR3 protein: CASSPPGGGSGQPQHF
clone size: .
J gene: TRBJ1-5
V gene: TRBV28

CDR3 protein: CSARQYNEQFF
clone size: .
J gene: TRBJ2-1
V gene: TRBV20-1

CDR3 protein: CASSQGALGRVHSQRFSNQPQHF
clone size: .
J gene: TRBJ1-5
V gene: TRBV14

CDR3 protein: CAWTGSATEQYF
clone size: .
J gene: TRBJ2-7
V gene: TRBV30

CDR3 protein: CASMSGSGANVLTF
clone size: .
J gene: TRBJ2-6
V gene: TRBV2

CDR3 protein: CASSEAEFSEQYF
clone size: .
J gene: TRBJ2-7
V gene: TRBV2

CDR3 protein: CASSVGPAGQPQHF
clone size: .
J gene: TRBJ1-5
V gene: TRBV9

CDR3 protein: CASSLEVYEQYF
clone size: few
J gene: TRBJ2-7
V gene: TRBV7-8

CDR3 protein: CASSEPSPYEQYF
clone size: .
J gene: TRBJ2-7
V gene: TRBV6-1

CDR3 protein: CSVEDPGRRTYNEQFF
clone size: .
J gene: TRBJ2-1
V gene: TRBV29-1

CDR3 protein: CSVEDWDTSSTNTEAFF
clone size: .
J gene: TRBJ1-1
V gene: TRBV29-1

CDR3 protein: CASSYSPGANYGYTF
clone size: .
J gene: TRBJ1-2
V gene: TRBV6-6

CDR3 protein: CASTFSPGGNEQFF
clone size: .
J gene: TRBJ2-1
V gene: TRBV27

CDR3 protein: CASSGTGEREQYF
clone size: medium-sized
J gene: TRBJ2-7
V gene: TRBV4-1

CDR3 protein: CASSQGQRNSPLHF
clone size: .
J gene: TRBJ1-6
V gene: TRBV4-1

CDR3 protein: CASSQDGGGGRNQPQHF
clone size: .
J gene: TRBJ1-5
V gene: TRBV4-2

CDR3 protein: CASSLGSQGRDTEAFF
clone size: .
J gene: TRBJ1-1
V gene: TRBV7-8

CDR3 protein: CSVESQNPYEQYF
clone size: .
J gene: TRBJ2-7
V gene: TRBV29-1

CDR3 protein: CASTGQATGELFF
clone size: .
J gene: TRBJ2-2
V gene: TRBV27

CDR3 protein: CASSLDVFPSTDTQYF
clone size: .
J gene: TRBJ2-3
V gene: TRBV5-1

CDR3 protein: CASGDPTGTYGYTF
clone size: .
J gene: TRBJ1-2
V gene: TRBV2

CDR3 protein: CASSLVGVEAGEAFF
clone size: .
J gene: TRBJ1-1
V gene: TRBV5-1

CDR3 protein: CASSPDRSSYNEQFF
clone size: .
J gene: TRBJ2-1
V gene: TRBV7-7

CDR3 protein: CASSPKGGGQETQYF
clone size: .
J gene: TRBJ2-5
V gene: TRBV7-7

CDR3 protein: CASSRTGAETQYF
clone size: .
J gene: TRBJ2-5
V gene: TRBV7-2

CDR3 protein: CATRDRNGYTF
clone size: .
J gene: TRBJ1-2
V gene: TRBV19

CDR3 protein: CASSIGGGEQYF
clone size: .
J gene: TRBJ2-7
V gene: TRBV13

CDR3 protein: CASSLAAGDSLSYEQYF
clone size: .
J gene: TRBJ2-7
V gene: TRBV7-6

CDR3 protein: CASSSSRTGAYEQYF
clone size: .
J gene: .
V gene: TRBV13

CDR3 protein: CASSPGTDYTTEAFF
clone size: few
J gene: TRBJ1-1
V gene: TRBV18

CDR3 protein: CASSVVPGKGQDTQYF
clone size: .
J gene: TRBJ2-3
V gene: TRBV9

CDR3 protein: CASSSTGNPYEQYF
clone size: few
J gene: TRBJ2-7
V gene: TRBV7-3

CDR3 protein: CASSVGPDVYGYTF
clone size: .
J gene: TRBJ1-2
V gene: TRBV4-1

CDR3 protein: CASSLVPSYNSPLHF
clone size: .
J gene: TRBJ1-6
V gene: TRBV5-8

CDR3 protein: CASSPGPYNEQFF
clone size: once
J gene: TRBJ2-1
V gene: TRBV6-5

CDR3 protein: CASSPGQGYEQYF
clone size: once
J gene: TRBJ2-7
V gene: TRBV7-3

CDR3 protein: CASTWDPARGDYGYTF
clone size: .
J gene: TRBJ1-2
V gene: TRBV28